This TCR beta chain was recovered during a study of Graves' ophthalmopathy and Graves' hyperthyroidism. Study-level points and caveats: For predicting ophthalmopathy progression, the model had 70.59% sensitivity and nearly 75% specificity. Classification of ophthalmopathy versus stable hyperthyroidism by a 13-signature model yielded about 88% sensitivity and around 81% specificity.

RNA served as the template for amplifying TCR beta CDR3 regions. In the first round, RT-PCR was carried out with HTBI primers, and a multiplex PCR formed the second round. In TCRdb, the multiplex PCR reads were re-called with MiXCR into one record per CDR3 protein. The sample shows about 700,000 distinct CDR3 sequences, roughly two fifths of them seen only once. Germline CDR1 and CDR2: LNHDA and SQIVND (reference sequence). The CDR3 runs 13 residues. A remark on this clonotype: The antigen remains undetermined. One junction end does not reproduce the germline sequence, and a read error may be involved.

The specimen sequenced was peripheral blood. The V and J genes are TRBV19 and TRBJ2-6; 8 nucleotides agree with TRBD1. The TCR sequence derives from an adult man with Graves' ophthalmopathy. The CDR3: CASSARDRRTEAF. The CDR3 DNA reads TGTGCCAGTAGTGCCCGGGACAGGCGCACTGAAGCTTTC.